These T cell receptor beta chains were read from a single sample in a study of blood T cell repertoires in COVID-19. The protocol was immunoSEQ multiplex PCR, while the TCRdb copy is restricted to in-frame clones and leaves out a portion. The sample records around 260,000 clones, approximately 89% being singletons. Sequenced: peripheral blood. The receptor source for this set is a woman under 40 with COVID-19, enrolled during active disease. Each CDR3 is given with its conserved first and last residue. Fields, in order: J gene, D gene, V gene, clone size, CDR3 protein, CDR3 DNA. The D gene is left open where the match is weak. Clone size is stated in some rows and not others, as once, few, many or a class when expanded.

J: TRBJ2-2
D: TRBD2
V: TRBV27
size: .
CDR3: CASSSGLAAGELFF
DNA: TGTGCCAGCAGTTCGGGACTAGCCGCCGGGGAGCTGTTTTTT

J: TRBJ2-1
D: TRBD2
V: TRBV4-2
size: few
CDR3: CASTPGLASHEQFF
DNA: TGTGCCAGCACTCCGGGACTAGCGAGTCATGAGCAGTTCTTC

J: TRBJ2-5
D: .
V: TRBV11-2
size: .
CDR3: CASSFRLGREQETQYF
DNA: TGTGCCAGCAGCTTCCGGCTTGGGCGGGAACAAGAGACCCAGTACTTC

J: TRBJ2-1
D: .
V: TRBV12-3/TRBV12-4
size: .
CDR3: CASSLNSYNEQFF
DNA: TGTGCCAGCAGTTTAAACAGTTACAATGAGCAGTTCTTC

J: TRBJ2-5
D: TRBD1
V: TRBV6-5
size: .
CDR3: CASSQGGFETQYF
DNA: TGTGCCAGCAGCCAAGGGGGCTTCGAGACCCAGTACTTC

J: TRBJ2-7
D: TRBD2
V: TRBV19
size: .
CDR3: CASSSRREIYEQYF
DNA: TGTGCCAGTAGTAGTAGGCGGGAGATCTACGAGCAGTACTTC

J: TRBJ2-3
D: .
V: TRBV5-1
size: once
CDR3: CASSLGAGFRTDTQYF
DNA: TGCGCCAGCAGCTTGGGGGCGGGTTTTCGGACAGATACGCAGTATTTT

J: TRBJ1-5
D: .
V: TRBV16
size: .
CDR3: CASSQKIDSRSNQPQHF
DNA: TGTGCCAGCAGCCAAAAGATAGACAGCCGAAGCAATCAGCCCCAGCATTTT

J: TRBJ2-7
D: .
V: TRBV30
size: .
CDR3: CAWSRGFYEQYF
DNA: TGTGCCTGGAGCCGGGGTTTCTACGAGCAGTACTTC

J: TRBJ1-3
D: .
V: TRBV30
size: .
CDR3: CALNAGGANTIYF
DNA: TGTGCCTTGAACGCGGGCGGGGCCAACACCATATATTTT

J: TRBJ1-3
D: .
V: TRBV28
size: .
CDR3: CASSATGTSGNTIYF
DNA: TGTGCCAGCAGTGCTACAGGTACCTCTGGAAACACCATATATTTT

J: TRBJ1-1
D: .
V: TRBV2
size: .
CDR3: CASKGEMNTEAFF
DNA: TGTGCCAGCAAGGGAGAAATGAACACTGAAGCTTTCTTT

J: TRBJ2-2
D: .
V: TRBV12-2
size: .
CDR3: CASRRLRTSGRDNVSGELFF
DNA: TGTGCAAGTCGCCGACTTAGGACTAGCGGGAGGGATAACGTGTCCGGGGAGCTGTTTTTT

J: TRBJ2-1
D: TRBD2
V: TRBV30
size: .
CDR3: CAWANSGSWNEQFF
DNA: TGTGCCTGGGCCAATAGCGGGAGTTGGAATGAGCAGTTCTTC

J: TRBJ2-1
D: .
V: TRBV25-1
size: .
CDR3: CASSELVDEQFF
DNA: TGTGCCAGCAGTGAATTAGTAGATGAGCAGTTCTTC

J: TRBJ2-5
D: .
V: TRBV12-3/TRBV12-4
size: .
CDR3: CASRIRELGTQYF
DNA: TGTGCCAGCAGAATACGGGAGCTGGGGACCCAGTACTTC

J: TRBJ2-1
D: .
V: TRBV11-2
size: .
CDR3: CASSLERAYNEQFF
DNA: TGTGCCAGCAGCTTAGAGCGGGCCTACAATGAGCAGTTCTTC

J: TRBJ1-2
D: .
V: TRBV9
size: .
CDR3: CASSGIVEAGYTF
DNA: TGTGCCAGCAGCGGGATTGTGGAGGCGGGCTACACCTTC

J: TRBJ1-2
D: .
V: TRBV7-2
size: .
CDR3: CASSLNYGYTF
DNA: TGTGCCAGCAGCCTGAACTATGGCTACACCTTC

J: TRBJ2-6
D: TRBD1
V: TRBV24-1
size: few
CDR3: CATRRDRGCSSGANVLTF
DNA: TGTGCCACCAGAAGAGACAGGGGTTGTAGCTCTGGGGCCAACGTCCTGACTTTC

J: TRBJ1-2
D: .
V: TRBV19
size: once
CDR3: CASSILAGYTF
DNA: TGTGCCAGTAGTATATTGGCCGGCTACACCTTC

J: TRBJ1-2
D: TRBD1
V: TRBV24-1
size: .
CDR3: CATSDPGQGEYGYTF
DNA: TGTGCCACCAGTGACCCTGGACAGGGGGAGTATGGCTACACCTTC

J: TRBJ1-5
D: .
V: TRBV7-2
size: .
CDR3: CASSLGGFNQPQHF
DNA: TGTGCCAGCAGCTTAGGAGGGTTCAATCAGCCCCAGCATTTT

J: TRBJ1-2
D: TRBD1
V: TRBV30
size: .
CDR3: CAWLPGQTSSGYTF
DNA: TGTGCCTGGTTACCGGGACAGACCAGTTCTGGCTACACCTTC

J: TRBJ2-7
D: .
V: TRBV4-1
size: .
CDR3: CASSQVSLSIYEQYF
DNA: TGCGCCAGCAGCCAAGTGTCTCTGAGTATCTACGAGCAGTACTTC

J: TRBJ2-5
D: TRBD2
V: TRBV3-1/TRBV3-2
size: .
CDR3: CASSIGALAGETQYF
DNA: TGTGCCAGCAGCATAGGGGCTCTAGCGGGGGAGACCCAGTACTTC

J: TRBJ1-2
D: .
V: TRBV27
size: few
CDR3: CASSLGGLGNYGYTF
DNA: TGTGCCAGCAGTTTAGGAGGGCTTGGAAACTATGGCTACACCTTC

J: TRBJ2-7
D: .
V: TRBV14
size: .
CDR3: CASSQGFGGGYEQYF
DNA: TGTGCCAGCAGCCAAGGGTTCGGGGGAGGATACGAGCAGTACTTC

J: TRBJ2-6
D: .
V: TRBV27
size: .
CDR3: CASSPGSSGANVLTF
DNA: TGTGCCAGCAGTCCGGGGAGCTCTGGAGCCAACGTCCTGACTTTC

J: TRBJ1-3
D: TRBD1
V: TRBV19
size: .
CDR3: CASSADRGYTIYF
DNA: TGTGCCAGTAGTGCCGACAGGGGATACACCATATATTTT

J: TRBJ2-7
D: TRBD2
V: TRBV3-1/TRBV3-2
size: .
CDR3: CASSQDGGRFYEQYF
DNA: TGTGCCAGCAGCCAAGATGGCGGGAGGTTCTACGAGCAGTACTTC

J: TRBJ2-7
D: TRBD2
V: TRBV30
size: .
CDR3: CAWSRTGPGGPAYEQYF
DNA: TGTGCCTGGAGTAGAACCGGACCGGGAGGGCCAGCGTACGAGCAGTACTTC

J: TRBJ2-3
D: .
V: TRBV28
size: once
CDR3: CASRPARGADTQYF
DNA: TGTGCCAGCCGGCCAGCGAGAGGTGCAGATACGCAGTATTTT

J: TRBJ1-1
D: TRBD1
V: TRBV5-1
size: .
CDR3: CASSSQGAGTEAFF
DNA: TGCGCCAGCAGTTCGCAGGGGGCTGGCACTGAAGCTTTCTTT

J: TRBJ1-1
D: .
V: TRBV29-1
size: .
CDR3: CSGYRDLAEAFF
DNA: TGCAGCGGCTACAGGGATCTCGCTGAAGCTTTCTTT

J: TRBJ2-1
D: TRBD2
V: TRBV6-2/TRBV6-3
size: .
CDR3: CASSWASGRPQRNEQFF
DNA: TGTGCCAGCAGTTGGGCTAGCGGGAGGCCTCAGCGCAATGAGCAGTTCTTC

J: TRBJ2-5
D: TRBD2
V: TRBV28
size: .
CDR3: CASSLSPGLAGVGLRETQYF
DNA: TGTGCCAGCAGTTTATCCCCGGGACTAGCGGGAGTTGGGCTCCGGGAGACCCAGTACTTC

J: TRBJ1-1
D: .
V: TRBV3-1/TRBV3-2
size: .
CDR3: CASSQDQKGSTEAFF
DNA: TGTGCCAGCAGCCAAGATCAGAAAGGGAGCACTGAAGCTTTCTTT

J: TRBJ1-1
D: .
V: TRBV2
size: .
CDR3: CASSERGTTEAFF
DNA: TGTGCCAGCAGTGAACGGGGGACCACTGAAGCTTTCTTT

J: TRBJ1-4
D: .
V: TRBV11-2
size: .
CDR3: CASSLERAGRKLFF
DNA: TGTGCCAGCAGCTTAGAGCGGGCAGGACGAAAACTGTTTTTT

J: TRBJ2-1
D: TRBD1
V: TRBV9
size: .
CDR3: CASSVETGQDYNEQFF
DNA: TGTGCCAGCAGCGTAGAAACGGGACAGGATTACAATGAGCAGTTCTTC

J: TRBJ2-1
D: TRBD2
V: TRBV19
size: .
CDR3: CASSFSSGGNGEQFF
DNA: TGTGCCAGTAGCTTCTCTAGCGGAGGGAACGGTGAGCAGTTCTTC

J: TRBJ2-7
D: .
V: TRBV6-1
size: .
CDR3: CASSDHTYEQYF
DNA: TGTGCCAGCAGTGACCACACCTACGAGCAGTACTTC

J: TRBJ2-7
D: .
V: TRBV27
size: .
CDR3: CASSLSRDYEQYF
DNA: TGTGCCAGCAGTTTATCCAGGGACTACGAGCAGTACTTC

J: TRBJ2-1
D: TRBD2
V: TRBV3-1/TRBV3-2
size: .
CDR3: CASSQDDVAGSSYNEQFF
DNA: TGTGCCAGCAGCCAAGATGATGTAGCGGGAAGCTCCTACAATGAGCAGTTCTTC

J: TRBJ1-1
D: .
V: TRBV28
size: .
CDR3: CASSSIQGIRDTEAFF
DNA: TGTGCCAGCAGTTCAATACAGGGAATCAGGGACACTGAAGCTTTCTTT

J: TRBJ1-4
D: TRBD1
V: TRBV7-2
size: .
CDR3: CASSFIMTGDEKLFF
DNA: TGTGCCAGCAGCTTTATTATGACAGGGGATGAAAAACTGTTTTTT

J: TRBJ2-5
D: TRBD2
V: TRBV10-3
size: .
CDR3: CATLAGEEETQYF
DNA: TGTGCCACCTTAGCGGGAGAGGAGGAGACCCAGTACTTC

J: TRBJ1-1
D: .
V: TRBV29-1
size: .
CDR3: CSVDRGMNTEAFF
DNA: TGCAGCGTTGATCGGGGGATGAACACTGAAGCTTTCTTT

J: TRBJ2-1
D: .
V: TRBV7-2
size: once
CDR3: CASSMLGNEQFF
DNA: TGTGCCAGCAGCATGCTCGGCAATGAGCAGTTCTTC

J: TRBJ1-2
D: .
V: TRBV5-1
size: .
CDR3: CASSGEVDYGYTF
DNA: TGCGCCAGCAGCGGTGAAGTAGACTATGGCTACACCTTC

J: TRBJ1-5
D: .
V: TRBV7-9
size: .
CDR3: CASSSQGSNQPQHF
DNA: TGTGCCAGCAGCTCACAGGGAAGCAATCAGCCCCAGCATTTT

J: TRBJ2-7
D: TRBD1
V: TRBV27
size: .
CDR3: CASSPGQAYEQYF
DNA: TGTGCCAGCAGTCCAGGACAGGCCTACGAGCAGTACTTC

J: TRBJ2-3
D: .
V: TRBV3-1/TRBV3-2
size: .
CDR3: CASSHAATSTDTQYF
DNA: TGTGCCAGCAGCCACGCGGCGACTAGCACAGATACGCAGTATTTT

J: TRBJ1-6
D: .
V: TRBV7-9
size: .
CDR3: CASSLAGQGNSPLHF
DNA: TGTGCCAGCAGCTTGGCCGGGCAGGGGAATTCACCCCTCCACTTT